This paragraph reports one T cell receptor (beta chain). Method: immunoSEQ multiplex PCR; TCRdb's copy keeps in-frame clones and lacks some. Of roughly 20,000 clones listed, roughly 43% are singletons. The entry originates in a study of graft-versus-host responses after intestinal transplantation. Whole-study context: The recipients all started with anti-thymocyte globulin induction and then took tacrolimus and steroids for about 3 years.

The authors seeded some 200,000 CFSE-labeled responder cells together with some 200,000 irradiated stimulator cells tagged with violet dye. At the end of the reaction, proliferating CFSE-low CD3+CD4+ and CD3+CD8+ responders were sorted. Findings and caveats of the study: Recipient marrow contained GvH clones, some of which appeared first in ileum or blood. Researchers found peak circulating GvH clone levels linked to early post-transplant HvG declines.

The sample consisted of alloreactive CD8+ T cells from a mixed lymphocyte reaction culture, taken before intestinal transplant. Specified subset: CFSE-low proliferating T cells sorted from approximately 6-day pre-transplant mixed lymphocyte reaction (GvH or HvG direction). The sequence was obtained from a human patient who received an intestinal transplant.

CDR3 coding DNA: TGCGCCAGCAGTGCTGGACTAGCGGGAGTCTACCCAAGGGACGAGCAGTACTTC. Translated, it gives CASSAGLAGVYPRDEQYF. The chain carries TRBV10-1 and TRBJ2-7; 13 positions agree with TRBD2. From germline, CDR1 is WNHNN and CDR2 SYGVQD (reference sequence). V was pared by 4 bases and J by 5 bases, with 14 bases of the junction left unmatched. This CDR3 is 18 amino acids long.